The 13 T cell receptor beta chains reported below all come from one sample, sequenced in a study of T cell responses to AZD1222 COVID-19 vaccine. Produced via immunoSEQ multiplex PCR; TCRdb's table is partial and in-frame only. The sample holds approximately 150,000 clones; over 75% are singletons and the top ten take around 5%. The source was peripheral blood, collected 28 days after the second dose of the MenACWY control vaccine. The receptors originated from an adult who received the MenACWY meningococcal vaccine as a control.

V is TRBV28 and J is TRBJ2-1, with TRBD2 matching 9 bases. The V gene end was trimmed by 8 bases and the J gene end by 7 bases; junction bases not matched to a gene: 12. The CDR3 covers 15 residues. CDR1 MDHEN and CDR2 SYDVKM come from the germline V gene. CDR3 in DNA: TGTGCCAGCCGGACCTTAGGCGGGAGGGGGAATGAGCAGTTCTTC. This encodes CASRTLGGRGNEQFF.

V and J are TRBV7-8 and TRBJ1-2, with TRBD1 as a possible D gene (6 bases). The CDR3 is 13 amino acids. V dropped 2 bases and J dropped 6 bases, with 10 bases sitting between them. CDR1 SGHVS and CDR2 FQNEAQ come from the germline V gene. As DNA, the CDR3 is TGTGCCAGCAGCTTATGGGGACAAGATGGCTACACCTTC. As protein: CASSLWGQDGYTF.

The rearrangement links TRBV27 to TRBJ2-7; the match to TRBD1 covers 7 bases. CDR3 length equals 17 residues. Per germline, CDR1 MNHEY and CDR2 SMNVEV (reference sequence). J gave up 3 bases and V 0 bases, and 11 bases lay outside the gene matches. The CDR3 region has the DNA TGTGCCAGCAGTTTATCAGGCTACGAGACAGGGAGCTACGAGCAGTACTTC. This gives the protein CASSLSGYETGSYEQYF.

This chain uses TRBV5-6 with TRBJ1-2; maybe TRBD1 (5 bases). V lost 2 bases to trimming and J lost 5 bases, with 16 bases between them. Germline V gene data show CDR1 as SGHDT and CDR2 as YYEEEE. The CDR3 has 15 residues. This CDR3 is CASSFAGRTNYGYTF. The CDR3 coding sequence is TGTGCCAGCAGCTTTGCGGGACGGACGAATTATGGCTACACCTTC. Full variable domain (rest looked up from reference TRBV5-6 and TRBJ1-2): DAGVTQSPTHLIKTRGQQVTLRCSPKSGHDTVSWYQQALGQGPQFIFQYYEEEERQRGNFPDRFSGHQFPNYSSELNVNALLLGDSALYLCASSFAGRTNYGYTFGSGTRLTVV.

The genes are TRBV4-3 and TRBJ1-5; 7 positions match TRBD1. The CDR3 contains 17 residues. Germline values: CDR1 LGHNA, CDR2 YSLEER. V shed 0 bases and J 3 bases; nucleotides not matched to a gene: 8. This CDR3 reads CASSQDALGQNNQPQHF. The CDR3 DNA reads as TGCGCCAGCAGCCAAGATGCTCTGGGACAGAACAATCAGCCCCAGCATTTT.

A few counts support this clone. V and J are TRBV4-2 and TRBJ1-4; D is uncertain. V was cut by 6 bases and J by 5 bases, with 19 bases left in between. Germline V gene data show CDR1 as LGHNA and CDR2 as YNFKEQ. There are 16 residues in the CDR3. CDR3 in amino acids: CASRPLGAGENEKLFF. The CDR3 region has the DNA TGTGCCAGCAGACCCCTCGGTGCGGGAGAGAATGAAAAACTGTTTTTT.

The gene calls are TRBV29-1 and TRBJ1-1; no clear D. The CDR3 sequence is 15 residues long. Trimming left V 1 base short and J 3 bases short, with 15 bases between. From germline, CDR1 is SQVTM and CDR2 ANQGSEA. CDR3 DNA sequence: TGCAGCGTTGAAGGGTCTCAGGAATCGGACACTGAAGCTTTCTTT. Amino acid sequence: CSVEGSQESDTEAFF. Variable domain in full (rest from reference TRBV29-1 and TRBJ1-1): SAVISQKPSRDICQRGTSLTIQCQVDSQVTMMFWYRQQPGQSLTLIATANQGSEATYESGFVIDKFPISRPNLTFSTLTVSNMSPEDSSIYLCSVEGSQESDTEAFFGQGTRLTVV.

The chain combines TRBV9 with TRBJ2-3; no definite D call. Germline values: CDR1 SGDLS, CDR2 YYNGEE. The CDR3 runs 12 residues. Trimming stripped 7 bases from V and 5 bases from J, with 11 bases between. CDR3 loop: CASGKEVDTQYF. The CDR3 DNA is TGTGCCAGCGGGAAAGAGGTAGATACGCAGTATTTT.

The V call is TRBV18, the J call TRBJ1-6; D gene unclear. Between the trimmed V and J ends, which lost 2 bases and 8 bases, there was a span of 13 bases. This CDR3 is built from 15 residues. Germline-derived CDR1 and CDR2 are KGHSH and LQKENI. CDR3 DNA sequence: TGTGCCAGCTCACCAGCCCTTGGTCCGGATTCACCCCTCCACTTT. Residues: CASSPALGPDSPLHF.

The chain is built from TRBV11-2 and TRBJ2-1; D is possibly TRBD2 (6 bases). Germline-derived CDR1 and CDR2 are SGHAT and FQNNGV. The CDR3 sequence is 15 residues long. V was pared by 5 bases and J by 2 bases, with 13 bases between. CDR3 amino acids: CASSPGAGAYNEQFF. The CDR3 nucleotides read TGTGCCAGCAGCCCGGGAGCTGGGGCCTACAATGAGCAGTTCTTC.

J is TRBJ1-1 and V is TRBV15, with 7 bases fitting TRBD1. The germline CDR1 and CDR2 sequences are LNHNV and YYDKDF (reference sequence). J gave up 1 base and V 1 base, and 6 bases lay outside the gene matches. The length of the CDR3 is 16 residues. The CDR3 DNA follows: TGTGCCACCAGCAGAGGCGACAGGGACGGGAACACTGAAGCTTTCTTT. Its protein product is CATSRGDRDGNTEAFF.

This clone was observed once. In nucleotides, the CDR3 is TGTGCCAGCAGTTACGGCGGGAGGGAAGAGACCCAGTACTTC. Translating gives CASSYGGREETQYF. The V call is TRBV6-2 or TRBV6-3, the J call TRBJ2-5, with 9 bases fitting TRBD2. This CDR3 has 14 residues. V lost 2 bases, J lost 3 bases, and 1 base stayed unmatched. Germline CDR1 and CDR2: MNHEY and SVGEGT.

J is TRBJ1-4 and V is TRBV6-5; 9 nucleotides line up with TRBD1. The V and J ends lost 8 bases and 10 bases, in that order; junction bases with no gene match: 11. CDR3 size: 14 residues. CDR1 is MNHEY and CDR2 is SVGAGI in the germline V gene. The CDR3 nucleotides are TGTGCCAGCCGCATGGAGGGACAGGGTGCAAAACTGTTTTTT. Amino acids: CASRMEGQGAKLFF.